This T cell receptor beta chain was recovered during a study of cytomegalovirus exposure and HLA in healthy donors. Study observations and caveats: Under in vitro conditions, three CMV-associated chains were confirmed as specific for CMV antigens. In a later analysis, a missense DCLRE1C variant was linked to TCR beta V- and J-gene trimming. Many donors shared some public TCRs, even though most TCR sequences were rare.

To note about this clone: Its antigen is as yet unknown.

Use of 60 Vbeta and 13 Jbeta primers characterized the PCR. The protocol was immunoSEQ multiplex PCR, while the TCRdb copy is restricted to in-frame clones and leaves out a portion. The table lists around 190,000 clones, around 77% of them singletons, with just under 3% in the top ten. Each of the donors was a healthy bone marrow donor. CDR3 length equals 15 residues. CDR1 and CDR2 from the germline V gene are SGHVS and FQNEAQ. J lost 7 bases, V lost 4 bases, and 11 bases had no gene match. The chain carries TRBV7-8 and TRBJ1-1; TRBD1 matches 8 bases. The sequenced sample was PBMCs. This TCR came from a woman aged 25-40 years in good health and CMV-seronegative. In DNA form, the CDR3 reads TGTGCCAGCAGCTCTGGACAGGGAATGGCTTTTGAAGCTTTCTTT. Translation gives CASSSGQGMAFEAFF.